This T cell receptor beta chain was sequenced in a study of blood T cells in healthy people across ages. Turning to this clonotype: Its target is not known.

The people who gave samples were healthy Caucasians from Russia, aged roughly 6 to 100. CDR1 is MNHNS, CDR2 SASEGT, per germline. V lost 8 bases to trimming and J lost 4 bases; unmatched junction nucleotides: 4. This CDR3 comprises 13 residues. The use of a sample-barcoded 5' primer and a J-beta primer mix characterized a second PCR of 7 to 11 cycles. MiXCR was run by TCRdb on the 5' RACE reads, yielding one entry per CDR3 protein. The data show approximately 1.5 million distinct CDR3 sequences, roughly 43% seen once. General observations from the study: Age showed a roughly linear inverse relationship with TCR beta diversity per million T cells. Donor CMV status was unknown, possibly confounding expanded clonotype changes.

The rearrangement joins TRBV6-1 to TRBJ2-5; TRBD2 aligns across 10 bases. The specimen sequenced was blood. The TCR sequence derives from a woman between 18 and 29 years old in good health. The CDR3 region has the DNA TGTGCCAGCTTAGCGGGGGGTAGAGAGACCCAGTACTTC. Amino acids: CASLAGGRETQYF.